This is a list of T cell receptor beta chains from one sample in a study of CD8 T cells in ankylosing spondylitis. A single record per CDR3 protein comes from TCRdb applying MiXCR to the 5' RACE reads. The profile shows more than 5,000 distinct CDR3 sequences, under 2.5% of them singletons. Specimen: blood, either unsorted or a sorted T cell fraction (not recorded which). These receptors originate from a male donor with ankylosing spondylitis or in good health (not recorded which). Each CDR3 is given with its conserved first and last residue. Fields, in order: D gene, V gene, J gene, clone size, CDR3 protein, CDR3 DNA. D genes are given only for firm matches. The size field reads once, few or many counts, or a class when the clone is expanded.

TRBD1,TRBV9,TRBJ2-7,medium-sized,CASSATGSSYEQYF,TGTGCCAGCAGCGCGACAGGGAGTAGCTACGAGCAGTACTTC
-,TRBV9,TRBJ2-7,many,CASSVGTSGTGEQYF,TGTGCCAGCAGCGTAGGAACTAGCGGGACAGGGGAGCAGTACTTC
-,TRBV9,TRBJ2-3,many,CASSVVPRGGTDTQYF,TGTGCCAGCAGCGTAGTACCGAGAGGGGGCACAGATACGCAGTATTTT
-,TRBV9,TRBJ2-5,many,CASSRTTGTGVFGTQYF,TGTGCCAGCAGCCGTACTACGGGGACTGGCGTTTTCGGGACCCAGTACTTC
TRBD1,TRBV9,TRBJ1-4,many,CASSENNQGADEKLFF,TGTGCCAGCAGCGAAAATAACCAGGGGGCTGATGAAAAACTGTTTTTT
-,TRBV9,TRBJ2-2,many,CASSSTGANTGELFF,TGTGCCAGCAGCTCCACCGGGGCTAACACCGGGGAGCTGTTTTTT
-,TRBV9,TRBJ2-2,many,CASSVDEGGYTGELFF,TGTGCCAGCAGCGTAGATGAAGGGGGTTACACCGGGGAGCTGTTTTTT
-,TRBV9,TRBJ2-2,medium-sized,CASSVEWDSRTGELFF,TGTGCCAGCAGCGTCGAATGGGACTCCCGAACCGGGGAGCTGTTTTTT
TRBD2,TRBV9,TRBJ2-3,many,CASSPGLAGVGADTQYF,TGTGCCAGCAGCCCAGGACTAGCGGGAGTGGGAGCAGATACGCAGTATTTT
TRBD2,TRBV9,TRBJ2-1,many,CASSTTSGRAGNEQFF,TGTGCCAGCAGCACAACTAGCGGGAGGGCCGGGAATGAGCAGTTCTTC
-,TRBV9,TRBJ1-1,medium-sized,CASSVGRGGFTEAFF,TGTGCCAGCAGCGTAGGTAGAGGGGGATTCACTGAAGCTTTCTTT
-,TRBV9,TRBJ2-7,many,CASSVAVSAAYEQYF,TGTGCCAGCAGCGTAGCCGTTAGCGCCGCCTACGAGCAGTACTTC
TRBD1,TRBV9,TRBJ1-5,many,CASSAWDSRNQPQHF,TGTGCCAGCAGCGCCTGGGACAGCCGCAATCAGCCCCAGCATTTT
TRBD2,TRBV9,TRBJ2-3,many,CASSAGAGVGADTQYF,TGTGCCAGCAGCGCGGGAGCGGGAGTGGGCGCAGATACGCAGTATTTT
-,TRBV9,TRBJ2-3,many,CASSPWDWGIRTDTQYF,TGTGCCAGCAGCCCCTGGGACTGGGGGATTCGCACAGATACGCAGTATTTT
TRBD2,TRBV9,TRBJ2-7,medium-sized,CASSGTSGIYEQYF,TGTGCCAGCAGTGGGACTAGCGGTATCTACGAGCAGTACTTC
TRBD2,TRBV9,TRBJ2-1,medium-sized,CASSGGPSGSHYEQFF,TGTGCCAGCAGCGGAGGCCCTAGCGGGAGTCACTATGAGCAGTTCTTC
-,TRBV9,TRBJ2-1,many,CASSVDSGAGLANNEQFF,TGTGCCAGCAGCGTAGATAGTGGCGCGGGCCTAGCGAACAATGAGCAGTTCTTC
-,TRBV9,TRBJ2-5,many,CASSQWAQETQYF,TGTGCCAGCAGCCAGTGGGCCCAAGAGACCCAGTACTTC
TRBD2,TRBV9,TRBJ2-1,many,CASSGPAAAGGPYNEQFF,TGTGCCAGCAGCGGGCCGGCGGCAGCGGGAGGGCCCTACAATGAGCAGTTCTTC
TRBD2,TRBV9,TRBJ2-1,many,CASSSDGLAGTYNEQFF,TGTGCCAGCAGCTCCGACGGACTAGCGGGGACCTACAATGAGCAGTTCTTC
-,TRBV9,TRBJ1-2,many,CASSADGQPNYWGYTF,TGTGCCAGCAGCGCTGACGGACAGCCCAACTATTGGGGCTACACCTTC
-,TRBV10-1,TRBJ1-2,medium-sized,CARRERVNYGYTF,TGCGCCAGACGGGAGCGGGTTAACTATGGCTACACCTTC
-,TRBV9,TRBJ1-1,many,CASSGNFVGGAPGTEAFF,TGTGCCAGCAGCGGAAATTTCGTGGGGGGGGCACCGGGCACTGAAGCTTTCTTT